This T cell receptor beta chain was recorded in a study of neurological immune-mediated disorders. Study overall: Multiple sclerosis patients numbered approximately 35, with approximately 30 relapsing-remitting and 3 secondary progressive.

Germline-derived CDR1 and CDR2 are DFQATT and SNEGSKA (reference sequence). Between the trimmed V and J ends, which lost 0 bases and 0 bases, there was a span of 12 bases. The CDR3 sequence is 16 residues long. In its sample, this clonotype was seen many times. Unsorted libraries were derived from 2 million PBMCs stored at -80 C. Every sequencing run generated in excess of 180 million TCR-beta sequences. These sequences covered 15-18 subjects. TCRdb redid the calling of the 5' RACE reads with MiXCR, one entry per CDR3 protein. The sample records more than 75,000 distinct CDR3 sequences, under 4.5% being singletons.

Material: PBMCs. The sequence derives from a woman in her forties or fifties with multiple sclerosis. The rearrangement links TRBV20-1 to TRBJ2-1, with D maybe TRBD1 (6 bases). CDR3 residues: CSARDGGTHSYNEQFF. CDR3 DNA: TGCAGTGCTAGAGATGGTGGGACACACTCCTACAATGAGCAGTTCTTC.